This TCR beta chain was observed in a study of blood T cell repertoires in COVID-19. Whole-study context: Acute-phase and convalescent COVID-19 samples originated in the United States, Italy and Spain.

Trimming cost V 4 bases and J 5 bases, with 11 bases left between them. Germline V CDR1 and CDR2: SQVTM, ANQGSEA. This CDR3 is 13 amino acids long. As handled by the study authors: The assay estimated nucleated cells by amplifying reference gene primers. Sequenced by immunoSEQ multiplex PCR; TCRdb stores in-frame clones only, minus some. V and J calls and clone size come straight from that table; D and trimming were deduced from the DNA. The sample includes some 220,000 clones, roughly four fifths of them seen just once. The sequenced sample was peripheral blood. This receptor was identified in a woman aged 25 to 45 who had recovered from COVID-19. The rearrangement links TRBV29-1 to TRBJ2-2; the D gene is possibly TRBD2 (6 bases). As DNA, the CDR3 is TGCAGCGTTGGGGAGGCGGGAACCGGGGAGCTGTTTTTT. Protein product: CSVGEAGTGELFF.